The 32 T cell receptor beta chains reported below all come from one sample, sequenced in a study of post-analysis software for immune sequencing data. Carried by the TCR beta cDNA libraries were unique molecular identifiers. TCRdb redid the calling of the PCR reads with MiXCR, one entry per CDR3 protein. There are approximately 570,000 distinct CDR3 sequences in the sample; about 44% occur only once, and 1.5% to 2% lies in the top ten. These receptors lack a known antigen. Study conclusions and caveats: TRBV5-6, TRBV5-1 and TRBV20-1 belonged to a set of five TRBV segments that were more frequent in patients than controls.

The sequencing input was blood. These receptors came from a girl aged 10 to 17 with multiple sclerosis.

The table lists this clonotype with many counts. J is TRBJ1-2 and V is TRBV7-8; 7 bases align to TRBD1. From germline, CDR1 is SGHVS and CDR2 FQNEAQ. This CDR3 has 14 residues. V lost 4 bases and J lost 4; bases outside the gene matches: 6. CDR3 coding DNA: TGTGCCAGCAGCTCGCAGGGGGGTCCCTATGGCTACACCTTC. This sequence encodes CASSSQGGPYGYTF.

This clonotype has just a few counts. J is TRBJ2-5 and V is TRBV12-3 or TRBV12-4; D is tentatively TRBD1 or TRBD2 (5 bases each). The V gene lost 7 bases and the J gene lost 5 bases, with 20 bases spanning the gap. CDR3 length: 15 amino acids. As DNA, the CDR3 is TGTGCCAGCACCCTAGGGGCAGGGAGTGGGGAGACCCAGTACTTC. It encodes CASTLGAGSGETQYF.

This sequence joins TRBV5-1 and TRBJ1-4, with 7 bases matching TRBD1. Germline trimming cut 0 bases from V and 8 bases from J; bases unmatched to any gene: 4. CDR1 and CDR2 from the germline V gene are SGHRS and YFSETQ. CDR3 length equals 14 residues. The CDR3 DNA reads TGCGCCAGCAGCTTGGGACAGGGAAAAGAAAAACTGTTTTTT. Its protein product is CASSLGQGKEKLFF.

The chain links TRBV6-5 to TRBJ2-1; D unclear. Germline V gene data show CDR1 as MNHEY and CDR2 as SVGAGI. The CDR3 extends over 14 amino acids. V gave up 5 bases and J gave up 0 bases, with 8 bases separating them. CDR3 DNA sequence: TGTGCCAGCAGTCAGATCAGCTCCTACAATGAGCAGTTCTTC. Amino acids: CASSQISSYNEQFF.

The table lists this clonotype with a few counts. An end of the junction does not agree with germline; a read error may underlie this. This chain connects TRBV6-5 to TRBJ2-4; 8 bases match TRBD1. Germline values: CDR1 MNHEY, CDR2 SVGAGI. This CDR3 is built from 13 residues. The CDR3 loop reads CASSQDRDKIQYF. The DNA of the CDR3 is TGTGCCAGCAGTCAGGACAGGGATAAGATTCAATACTTC.

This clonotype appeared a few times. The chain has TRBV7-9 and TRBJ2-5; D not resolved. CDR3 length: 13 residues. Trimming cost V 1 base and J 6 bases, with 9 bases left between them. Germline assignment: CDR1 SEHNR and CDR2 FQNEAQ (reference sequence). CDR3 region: CASSLVSEKTQYF. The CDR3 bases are TGTGCCAGCAGCTTAGTGTCGGAGAAGACCCAGTACTTC. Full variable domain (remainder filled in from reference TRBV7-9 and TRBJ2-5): DTGVSQNPRHKITKRGQNVTFRCDPISEHNRLYWYRQTLGQGPEFLTYFQNEAQLEKSRLLSDRFSAERPKGSFSTLEIQRTEQGDSAMYLCASSLVSEKTQYFGPGTRLLVL.

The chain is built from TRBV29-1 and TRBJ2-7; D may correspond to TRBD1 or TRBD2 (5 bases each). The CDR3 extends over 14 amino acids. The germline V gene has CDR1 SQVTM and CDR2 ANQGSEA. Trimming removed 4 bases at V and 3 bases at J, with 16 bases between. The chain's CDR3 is CSVASQGAHYEQYF. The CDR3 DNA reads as TGCAGCGTTGCGTCGCAGGGAGCACACTACGAGCAGTACTTC.

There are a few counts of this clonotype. The CDR3 sequence: CSASGGPYEQYF. DNA of the CDR3: TGCAGTGCGAGCGGGGGTCCCTACGAGCAGTACTTC. V usage is TRBV20-1 and J usage is TRBJ2-7; TRBD2 matches 8 bases. The V segment lost 6 bases and the J segment 2 bases; nucleotides outside the gene matches: 3. The V gene's germline CDR1 is DFQATT and CDR2 SNEGSKA (reference sequence). This CDR3 spans 12 amino acids.

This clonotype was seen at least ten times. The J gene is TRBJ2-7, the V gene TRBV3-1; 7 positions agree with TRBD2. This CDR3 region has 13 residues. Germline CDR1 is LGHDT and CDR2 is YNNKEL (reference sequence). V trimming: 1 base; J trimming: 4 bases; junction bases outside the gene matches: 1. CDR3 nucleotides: TGTGCCAGCAGCCAAGGGGGAGGGTACGAGCAGTACTTC. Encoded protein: CASSQGGGYEQYF.

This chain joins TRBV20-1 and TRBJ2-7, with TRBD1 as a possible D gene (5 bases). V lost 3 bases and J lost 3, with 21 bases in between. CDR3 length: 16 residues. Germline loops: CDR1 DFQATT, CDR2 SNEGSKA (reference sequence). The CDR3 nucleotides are TGCAGTGCTAGTTTACAGACCTTTAGGGGTGGCTACGAGCAGTACTTC. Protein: CSASLQTFRGGYEQYF.

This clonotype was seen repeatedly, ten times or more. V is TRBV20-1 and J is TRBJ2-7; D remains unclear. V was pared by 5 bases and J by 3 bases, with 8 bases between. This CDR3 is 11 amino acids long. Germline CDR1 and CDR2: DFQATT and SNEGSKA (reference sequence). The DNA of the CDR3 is TGCAGTGCTGCGGAACACTACGAGCAGTACTTC. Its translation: CSAAEHYEQYF.

The CDR3 DNA reads as TGTGCCAGCAGCCCCATAGATCTGAATGAGCAGTACTTC. Residues: CASSPIDLNEQYF. The chain links TRBV4-2 to TRBJ2-7; D not resolved. CDR1 LGHNA and CDR2 YNFKEQ come from the germline V gene. This CDR3 contains 13 residues. V was trimmed by 4 bases and J by 7 bases, leaving 14 bases between them.

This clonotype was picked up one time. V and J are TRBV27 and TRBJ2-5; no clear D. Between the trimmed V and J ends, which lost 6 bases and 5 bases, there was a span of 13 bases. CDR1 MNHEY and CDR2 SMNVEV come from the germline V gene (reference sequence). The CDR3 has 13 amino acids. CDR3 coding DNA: TGTGCCAGCAGCCCCCCGGACCGGGAGACCCAGTACTTC. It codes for CASSPPDRETQYF.

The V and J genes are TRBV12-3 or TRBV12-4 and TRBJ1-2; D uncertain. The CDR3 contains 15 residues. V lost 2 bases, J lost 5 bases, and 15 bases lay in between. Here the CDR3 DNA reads TGTGCCAGCAGTTTATGGGCAGGAGAGTTGTATGGCTACACCTTC. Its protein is CASSLWAGELYGYTF.

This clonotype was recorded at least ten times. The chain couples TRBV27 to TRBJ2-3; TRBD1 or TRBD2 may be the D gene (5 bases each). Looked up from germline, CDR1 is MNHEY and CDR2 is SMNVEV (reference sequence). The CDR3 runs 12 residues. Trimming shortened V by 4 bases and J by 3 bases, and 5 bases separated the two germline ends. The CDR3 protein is CASSWGTDTQYF. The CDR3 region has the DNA TGTGCCAGCAGTTGGGGGACAGATACGCAGTATTTT.

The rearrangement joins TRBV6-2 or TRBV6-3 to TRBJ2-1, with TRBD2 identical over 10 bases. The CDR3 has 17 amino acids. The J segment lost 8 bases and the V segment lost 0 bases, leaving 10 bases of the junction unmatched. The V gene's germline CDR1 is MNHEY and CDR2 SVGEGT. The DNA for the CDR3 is TGTGCCAGCAGTTACTCTACCAAAGCGGGAGGGAAGGATGAGCAGTTCTTC. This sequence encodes CASSYSTKAGGKDEQFF.

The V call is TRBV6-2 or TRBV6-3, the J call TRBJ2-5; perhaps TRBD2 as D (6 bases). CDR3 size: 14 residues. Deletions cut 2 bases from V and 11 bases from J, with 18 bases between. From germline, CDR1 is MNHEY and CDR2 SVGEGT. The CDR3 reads CASSYGGEPNEQYF. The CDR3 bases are TGTGCCAGCAGTTACGGAGGGGAGCCCAATGAGCAGTACTTC.

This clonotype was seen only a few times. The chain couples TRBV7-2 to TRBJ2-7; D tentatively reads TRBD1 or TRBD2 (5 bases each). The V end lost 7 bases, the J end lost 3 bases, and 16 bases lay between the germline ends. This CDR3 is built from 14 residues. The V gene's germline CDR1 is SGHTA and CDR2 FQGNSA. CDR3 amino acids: CASTTRAGNYEQYF. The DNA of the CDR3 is TGTGCCAGCACCACTAGGGCAGGGAACTACGAGCAGTACTTC.

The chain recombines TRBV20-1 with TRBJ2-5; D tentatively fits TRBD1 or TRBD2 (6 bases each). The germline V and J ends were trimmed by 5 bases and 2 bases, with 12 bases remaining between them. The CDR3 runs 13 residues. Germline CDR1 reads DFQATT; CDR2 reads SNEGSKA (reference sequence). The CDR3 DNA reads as TGCAGTGCTGCCGGGGGCGGTCAAGAGACCCAGTACTTC. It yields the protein CSAAGGGQETQYF.

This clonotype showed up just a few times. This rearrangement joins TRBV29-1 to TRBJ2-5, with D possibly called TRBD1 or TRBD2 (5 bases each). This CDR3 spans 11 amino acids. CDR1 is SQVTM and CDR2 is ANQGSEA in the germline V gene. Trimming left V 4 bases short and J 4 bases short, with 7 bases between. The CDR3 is CSVAGRETQYF. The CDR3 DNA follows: TGCAGCGTTGCGGGGCGAGAGACCCAGTACTTC. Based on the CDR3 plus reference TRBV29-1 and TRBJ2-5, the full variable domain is SAVISQKPSRDICQRGTSLTIQCQVDSQVTMMFWYRQQPGQSLTLIATANQGSEATYESGFVIDKFPISRPNLTFSTLTVSNMSPEDSSIYLCSVAGRETQYFGPGTRLLVL.

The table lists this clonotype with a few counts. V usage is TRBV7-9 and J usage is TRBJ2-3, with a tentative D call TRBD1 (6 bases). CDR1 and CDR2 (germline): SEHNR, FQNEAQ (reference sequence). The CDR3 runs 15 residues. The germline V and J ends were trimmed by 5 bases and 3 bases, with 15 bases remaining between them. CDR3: CASSTGHPRTDTQYF. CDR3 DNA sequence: TGTGCCAGCAGCACGGGACATCCTAGGACAGATACGCAGTATTTT.

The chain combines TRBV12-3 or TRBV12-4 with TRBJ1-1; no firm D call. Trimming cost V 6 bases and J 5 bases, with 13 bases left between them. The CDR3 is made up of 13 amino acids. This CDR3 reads CASRVLEATEAFF. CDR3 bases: TGTGCCAGCAGGGTCTTAGAAGCGACTGAAGCTTTCTTT.

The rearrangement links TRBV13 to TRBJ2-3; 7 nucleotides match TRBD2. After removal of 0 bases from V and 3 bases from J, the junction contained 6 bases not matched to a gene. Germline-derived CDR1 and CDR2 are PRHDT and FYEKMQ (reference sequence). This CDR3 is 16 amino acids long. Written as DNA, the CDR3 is TGTGCCAGCAGCTTAGGAGGGCTAGCGGTTACAGATACGCAGTATTTT. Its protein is CASSLGGLAVTDTQYF.

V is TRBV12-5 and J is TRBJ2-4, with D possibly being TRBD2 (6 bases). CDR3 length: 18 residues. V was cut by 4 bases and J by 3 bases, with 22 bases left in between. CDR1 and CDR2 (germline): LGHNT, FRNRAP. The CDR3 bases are TGTGCTAGTGGTTCCCTTCGGGGCAGTGCGGGGAGCAAAAACATTCAGTACTTC. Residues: CASGSLRGSAGSKNIQYF.

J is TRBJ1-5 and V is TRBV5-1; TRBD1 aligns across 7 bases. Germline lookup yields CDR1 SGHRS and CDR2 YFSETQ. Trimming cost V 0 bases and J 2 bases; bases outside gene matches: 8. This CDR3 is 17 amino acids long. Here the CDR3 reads CASSLEGAGLGNQPQHF. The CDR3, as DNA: TGCGCCAGCAGCTTGGAGGGGGCCGGTTTGGGCAATCAGCCCCAGCATTTT.

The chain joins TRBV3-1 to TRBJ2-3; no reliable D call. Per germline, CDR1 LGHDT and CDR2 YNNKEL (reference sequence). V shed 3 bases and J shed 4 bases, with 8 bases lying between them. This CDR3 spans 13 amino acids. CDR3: CASSHHGADTQYF. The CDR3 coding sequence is TGTGCCAGCAGCCACCATGGGGCAGATACGCAGTATTTT.

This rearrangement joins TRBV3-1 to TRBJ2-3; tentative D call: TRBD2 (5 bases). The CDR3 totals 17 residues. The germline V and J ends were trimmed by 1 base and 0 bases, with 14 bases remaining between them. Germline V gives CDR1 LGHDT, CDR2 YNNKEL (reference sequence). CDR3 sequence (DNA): TGTGCCAGCAGCCAAGGTACTAGTTCGGATAGCACAGATACGCAGTATTTT. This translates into CASSQGTSSDSTDTQYF.

CDR3 nucleotide sequence: TGTGCCATTTCACCCGCAGTGGATACGCAGTATTTT. It yields the protein CAISPAVDTQYF. The chain employs TRBV10-3 and TRBJ2-3; no firm D call. Germline V gene data show CDR1 as ENHRY and CDR2 as SYGVKD. V lost 9 bases and J 6 bases, leaving 13 bases between the germline ends. The CDR3 is made up of 12 amino acids.

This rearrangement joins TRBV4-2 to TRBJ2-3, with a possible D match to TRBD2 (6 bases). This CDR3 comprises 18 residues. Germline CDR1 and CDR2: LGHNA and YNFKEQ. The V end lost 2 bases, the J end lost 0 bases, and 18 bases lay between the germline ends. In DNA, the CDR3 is TGTGCCAGCAGCCAACCACCGGGAGCGGGCCGAAGCACAGATACGCAGTATTTT. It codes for CASSQPPGAGRSTDTQYF.

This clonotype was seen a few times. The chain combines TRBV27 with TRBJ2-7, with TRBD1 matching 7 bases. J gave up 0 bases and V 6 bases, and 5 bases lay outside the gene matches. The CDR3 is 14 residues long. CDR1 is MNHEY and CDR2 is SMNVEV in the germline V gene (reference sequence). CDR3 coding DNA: TGTGCCAGCAGCCGGACAGGTTACTCCTACGAGCAGTACTTC. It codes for CASSRTGYSYEQYF.

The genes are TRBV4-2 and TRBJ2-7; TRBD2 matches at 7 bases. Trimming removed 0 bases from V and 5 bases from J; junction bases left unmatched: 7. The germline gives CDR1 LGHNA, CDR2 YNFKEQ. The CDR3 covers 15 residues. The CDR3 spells CASSQEGVGGDEQYF. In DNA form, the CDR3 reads TGTGCCAGCAGCCAAGAAGGCGTGGGGGGGGACGAGCAGTACTTC.

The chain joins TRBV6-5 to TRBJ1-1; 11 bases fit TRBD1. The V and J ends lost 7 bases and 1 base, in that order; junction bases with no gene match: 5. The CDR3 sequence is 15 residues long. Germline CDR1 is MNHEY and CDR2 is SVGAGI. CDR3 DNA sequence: TGTGCCAGCATTACCGGGACAGGGGGGAACACTGAAGCTTTCTTT. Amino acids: CASITGTGGNTEAFF.